The T cell receptor (beta chain) described here comes from a study of vaccination effects on CD4 cells after COVID-19. Points from the study as a whole: The study enrolled few convalescent patients and sampled no early post-infection timepoints.

V lost 4 bases and J 3 bases, leaving 10 bases between the germline ends. The CDR3 runs 13 residues. Germline V gene data show CDR1 as SGHRS and CDR2 as YFSETQ. Under the ViraFEST assay, PBMC were stimulated with viral peptide pools so that antigen-specific CD4+ T cells expanded. Sequencing was performed afterwards. It was after approximately 11 days of culture that CD4+ T cells were isolated. Vaccinated recipients, who were negative for nucleocapsid antibodies, had no history of SARS-CoV-2 infection. Cultures got half-medium changes with IL-2 on days 3 and 7. The method was immunoSEQ multiplex PCR; TCRdb's version includes in-frame clones alone and lacks a portion of them. The profile shows around 41,000 clones, around three quarters of them singletons. Only one count was recorded for this clone. Antigen specificity is unknown.

Sequencing used CD4+ T cells from PBMCs cultured with SARS-CoV-2 spike peptides, obtained before COVID-19 vaccination. V gene TRBV5-1 combines with J gene TRBJ1-1; unclear D gene. The clonotype was recovered from a human donor who received a COVID-19 vaccine. CDR3 sequence reads: CASSVTEDTEAFF. The CDR3 region has the DNA TGCGCCAGCAGCGTAACAGAGGACACTGAAGCTTTCTTT.